Listed here are 17 T cell receptor beta chains from one sample, sequenced in a study of neoadjuvant nivolumab and ipilimumab in lung cancer (TCRdb year 2020). Library generation was performed with the immunoSEQ multiplex PCR assay. In its TCRdb copy, this immuneACCESS table keeps in-frame sequences only and misses some clones. Where compared with another copy, unresolved V genes explain less than half of these, and the others have no known cause. The sample table records about 38,000 clones; nearly 90% of these occur just once. The top ten clonotypes cover roughly 3.4% of the sample. The time point label here, explained by the study, means: pretherapy, before neoadjuvant immune checkpoint inhibitors. The sequencing here drew on peripheral blood, taken before neoadjuvant nivolumab, alone or with ipilimumab. Receptor source: an adult with non-small cell lung cancer.

The chain has TRBV6-5 and TRBJ2-5; 7 bases align to TRBD1. The CDR3 extends over 15 amino acids. The V gene end was trimmed by 4 bases and the J gene end by 1 base; junction bases not matched to a gene: 6. The germline CDR1 and CDR2 sequences are MNHEY and SVGAGI. Written as DNA, the CDR3 is TGTGCCAGCAGTTTACAGGGGCGCACCCAAGAGACCCAGTACTTC. Protein sequence: CASSLQGRTQETQYF.

The chain is built from TRBV19 and TRBJ1-5; 8 bases match TRBD1. Trimming took 8 bases from V and 3 from J; bases not matched to a gene: 3. The germline V gene has CDR1 LNHDA and CDR2 SQIVND (reference sequence). The CDR3 is made up of 13 amino acids. CDR3 sequence (DNA): TGTGCCAGTGGACAGGGCAACAATCAGCCCCAGCATTTT. It encodes CASGQGNNQPQHF.

The rearrangement links TRBV10-3 to TRBJ2-7, with 13 nucleotides matching TRBD2. Per germline, CDR1 ENHRY and CDR2 SYGVKD. This CDR3 is 14 amino acids long. V was clipped by 6 bases and J by 7 bases; unmatched bases: 6. The chain's CDR3 is CAISGLAGAGEQYF. The CDR3 coding sequence is TGTGCCATCAGCGGACTAGCGGGAGCTGGAGAGCAGTACTTC.

This chain connects TRBV27 to TRBJ1-2; TRBD1 might be the D (5 bases). This CDR3 is 13 amino acids long. Trimming pared 5 bases from V and 1 base from J, leaving 8 bases between. CDR1 MNHEY and CDR2 SMNVEV come from the germline V gene (reference sequence). CDR3 loop: CASSPTVNYGYTF. The CDR3 coding sequence is TGTGCCAGCAGTCCGACAGTTAACTATGGCTACACCTTC.

CDR3 DNA sequence: TGTGCCAGCAGCTTACTAGCGGCGAGGAGCTACGAGCAGTACTTC. Its protein product is CASSLLAARSYEQYF. This chain connects TRBV7-2 to TRBJ2-7; 7 nucleotides line up with TRBD2. V lost 2 bases and J lost 3; bases outside the gene matches: 7. CDR1 is SGHTA and CDR2 is FQGNSA in the germline V gene. This CDR3 spans 15 amino acids.

This chain joins TRBV6-4 and TRBJ2-1; maybe TRBD1 (6 bases). CDR1 is MRHNA, CDR2 SNTAGT, per germline. V lost 2 bases to trimming and J lost 0 bases, with 8 bases between them. The CDR3 loop spans 15 amino acids. CDR3 protein: CASSDPRGSYNEQFF. CDR3 nucleotides: TGTGCCAGCAGTGACCCCAGGGGCTCCTACAATGAGCAGTTCTTC.

The V and J genes are TRBV5-1 and TRBJ2-7, with TRBD1 as a possible D gene (7 bases). Trimming stripped 0 bases from V and 6 bases from J, with 13 bases between. The CDR3 is 14 amino acids. CDR1 and CDR2 from the germline V gene are SGHRS and YFSETQ. In nucleotides, the CDR3 is TGCGCCAGCAGCTTGGCCTTCAGGGGGGCCGAGCAGTACTTC. As protein: CASSLAFRGAEQYF.

This chain joins TRBV28 and TRBJ1-2, with D perhaps TRBD1 (6 bases). Trimming left V 1 base short and J 7 bases short, with 10 bases between. This CDR3 is built from 13 residues. The germline gives CDR1 MDHEN, CDR2 SYDVKM. Here the CDR3 DNA reads TGTGCCAGCAGTTTATCAGGGGACGGTGGCTACACCTTC. Translation gives CASSLSGDGGYTF.

This clone was observed a handful of times. The rearrangement uses TRBV6-5 and TRBJ1-1; 7 bases align to TRBD1. After removal of 6 bases from V and 4 bases from J, the junction contained 8 bases not matched to a gene. Germline assignment: CDR1 MNHEY and CDR2 SVGAGI. This CDR3 is 14 amino acids long. CDR3 coding DNA: TGTGCCAGCAGAACCTCAGGGGGTGGCACTGAAGCTTTCTTT. Protein: CASRTSGGGTEAFF.

This chain links TRBV7-2 with TRBJ2-7; D possibly matches TRBD1 or TRBD2 (5 bases each). The CDR3 loop spans 16 amino acids. From germline, CDR1 is SGHTA and CDR2 FQGNSA. Between the trimmed V and J ends, which lost 1 base and 1 base, there was a span of 14 bases. The CDR3 DNA follows: TGTGCCAGCAGCTTAGACGGTAGCGCAGGGTCCTACGAGCAGTACTTC. As protein: CASSLDGSAGSYEQYF.

V is TRBV28 and J is TRBJ2-2; 10 bases are shared with TRBD2. CDR3 length: 15 residues. Germline V lookup: CDR1 MDHEN, CDR2 SYDVKM. With V trimmed by 8 bases and J by 7 bases, 10 bases remained unmatched. CDR3 sequence: CASGGLANSGGELFF. In DNA form, the CDR3 reads TGTGCCAGCGGGGGACTAGCGAACAGCGGCGGGGAGCTGTTTTTT.

This chain joins TRBV7-7 and TRBJ2-7; D is unclear. V lost 1 base and J 0 bases, leaving 10 bases between the germline ends. Germline V gene sequence: CDR1 SSHAT, CDR2 FNYEAQ (reference sequence). The CDR3 sequence is 15 residues long. For the CDR3, the DNA is TGTGCCAGCAGCTTAGGGGCAGAAAGCTCCTACGAGCAGTACTTC. Translating gives CASSLGAESSYEQYF.

This chain uses TRBV7-2 with TRBJ2-3; D is perhaps TRBD2 (6 bases). CDR3 length: 14 amino acids. Germline lookup yields CDR1 SGHTA and CDR2 FQGNSA. Trimming took 1 base from V and 9 from J, leaving 14 bases between them. The CDR3, as DNA: TGTGCCAGCAGCTTAGGGCTGGGACTCGACACGCAGTATTTT. Translation: CASSLGLGLDTQYF.

CDR3 loop: CASSPFVSTDTQYF. The DNA of the CDR3 is TGTGCCAGCAGCCCCTTTGTTTCCACAGATACGCAGTATTTT. V gene TRBV7-3 combines with J gene TRBJ2-3; D gene unclear. Germline values: CDR1 SGHTA, CDR2 FQGTGA. Trimming pared 5 bases from V and 2 bases from J, leaving 11 bases between. This CDR3 comprises 14 residues.

This chain joins TRBV10-3 and TRBJ2-5; perhaps TRBD2 as D (5 bases). This CDR3 region has 14 residues. CDR1 is ENHRY, CDR2 SYGVKD, per germline. Deletions cut 1 base from V and 5 bases from J, with 11 bases between. The CDR3 protein is CAISEFSSPETQYF. The CDR3 nucleotides read TGTGCCATCAGTGAGTTTTCTAGCCCTGAGACCCAGTACTTC.

This clone was found a few times. The rearrangement joins TRBV10-3 to TRBJ2-7; the match to TRBD1 covers 7 bases. Germline-derived CDR1 and CDR2 are ENHRY and SYGVKD. CDR3 length equals 16 residues. The V and J ends lost 3 bases and 5 bases, in that order; junction bases with no gene match: 13. This CDR3 is CAISDSGGGGLNEQYF. The CDR3 coding sequence is TGTGCCATCAGTGACTCAGGGGGTGGGGGCCTGAACGAGCAGTACTTC.

The V gene is TRBV19, the J gene TRBJ2-7, with TRBD2 matching over 9 bases. Germline V CDR1 and CDR2: LNHDA, SQIVND (reference sequence). The CDR3 sequence is 15 residues long. Trimming at V came to 1 base and at J to 4 bases, leaving 5 bases not matched to a gene. The CDR3 is CASSIVLAGQYEQYF. The CDR3 DNA is TGTGCCAGTAGTATAGTGCTAGCGGGACAGTACGAGCAGTACTTC.